This TCR beta chain was sequenced during a study of T cells in Graves' hyperthyroidism and ophthalmopathy. The TCR beta CDR3 regions underwent amplification using RNA transcripts as the source. The TCR CDR3 was amplified in a first-round RT-PCR using the HTBI primer set. TCRdb reprocessed the multiplex PCR reads via MiXCR and lists one record per CDR3 protein. The sample lists 300,000 to 400,000 distinct CDR3 sequences, about 20% occurring once. J lost 1 base, V lost 5 bases, and 7 bases had no gene match. The CDR3 sequence is 16 residues long. In germline, CDR1 is SGHTA, CDR2 FQGTGA. This clonotype was counted ten times or more. The hyperthyroidism patients had all been newly diagnosed, and their disease duration was under 2 months. Their ages ranged from 18 to 65 years. Uncontrolled infection, other autoimmune disease, pregnancy or lactation barred patients from enrollment.

The gene calls are TRBV7-3 and TRBJ2-2, with 7 bases lining up with TRBD2. The sample was blood. This clonotype was obtained from a woman aged 45-65 years with Graves' hyperthyroidism. The CDR3 sequence is CASSPHQRENTGELFF. For the CDR3, the DNA is TGTGCCAGCAGCCCCCACCAGCGGGAGAACACCGGGGAGCTGTTTTTT. The full variable domain, completed using reference TRBV7-3 and TRBJ2-2, is GAGVSQTPSNKVTEKGKYVELRCDPISGHTALYWYRQSLGQGPEFLIYFQGTGAADDSGLPNDRFFAVRPEGSVSTLKIQRTERGDSAVYLCASSPHQRENTGELFFGEGSRLTVL.